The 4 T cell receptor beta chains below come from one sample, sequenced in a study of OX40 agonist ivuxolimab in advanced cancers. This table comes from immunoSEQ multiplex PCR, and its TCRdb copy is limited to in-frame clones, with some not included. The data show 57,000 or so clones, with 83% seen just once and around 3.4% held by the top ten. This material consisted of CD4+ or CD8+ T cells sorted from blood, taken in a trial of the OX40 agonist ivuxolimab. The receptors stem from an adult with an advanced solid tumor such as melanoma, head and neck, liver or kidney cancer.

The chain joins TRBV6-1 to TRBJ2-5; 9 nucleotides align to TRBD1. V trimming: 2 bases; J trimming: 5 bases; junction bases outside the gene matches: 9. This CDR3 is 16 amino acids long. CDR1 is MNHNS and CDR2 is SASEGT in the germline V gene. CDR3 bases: TGTGCCAGCAGTGAAAGCACAGGGGGCGGGTGGGAGACCCAGTACTTC. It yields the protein CASSESTGGGWETQYF.

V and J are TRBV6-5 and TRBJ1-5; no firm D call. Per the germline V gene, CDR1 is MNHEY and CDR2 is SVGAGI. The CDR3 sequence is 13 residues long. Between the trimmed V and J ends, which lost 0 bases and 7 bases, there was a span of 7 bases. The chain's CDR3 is CASSYSNGQPQHF. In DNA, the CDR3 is TGTGCCAGCAGTTACTCGAACGGCCAGCCCCAGCATTTT.

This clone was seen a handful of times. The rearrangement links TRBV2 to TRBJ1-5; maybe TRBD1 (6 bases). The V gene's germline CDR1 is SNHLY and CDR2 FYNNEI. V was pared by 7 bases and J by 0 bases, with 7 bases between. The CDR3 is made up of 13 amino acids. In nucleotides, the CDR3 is TGTGCCAGCAAAGGGGGTAGCAATCAGCCCCAGCATTTT. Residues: CASKGGSNQPQHF.

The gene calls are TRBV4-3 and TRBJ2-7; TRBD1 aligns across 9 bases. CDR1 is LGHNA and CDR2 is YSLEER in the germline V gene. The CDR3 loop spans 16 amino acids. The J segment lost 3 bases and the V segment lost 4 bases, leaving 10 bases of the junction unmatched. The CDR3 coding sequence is TGCGCCAGCAGCCGAGGGTATCGGACAGGGGACTACGAGCAGTACTTC. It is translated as CASSRGYRTGDYEQYF.